This record covers a single T cell receptor beta chain. The data were obtained in a study of blood T cell repertoires in COVID-19. Study information: The cDNA or gDNA used as material had been derived from T cells, B-cell-depleted T cells, or PBMCs.

Only in-frame clones appear in the TCRdb table, and some are missing; sequencing was by immunoSEQ multiplex PCR. The sample holds hundreds of thousands of clones, about 89% seen once. Germline CDR1 and CDR2: MNHEY and SMNVEV (reference sequence). J lost 0 bases, V lost 1 base, and 2 bases had no gene match. The CDR3 extends over 16 amino acids. The V call is TRBV27, the J call TRBJ2-3; TRBD2 matches at 9 bases. The specimen sequenced was peripheral blood. The sequence came from a woman aged 60 to 75 who had recovered from COVID-19. In nucleotides, the CDR3 is TGTGCCAGCAGTTTATTTGCGGGGGGGAGCACAGATACGCAGTATTTT. This sequence encodes CASSLFAGGSTDTQYF.